The present entry profiles one T cell receptor (beta chain) with its context. This clone was recorded only once. The antigen it recognizes is unknown. Per-base qualities were not stored, and no clone one base away is much larger. The data derive from a study of CD4 T cells in relation to SARS-CoV-2 and coronaviruses (dated by TCRdb to 2020 to 2023). About the study as a whole: The ViraFEST assay cultured PBMCs with antigen for nine to eleven days, then sequenced TCR beta CDR3s to find antigen-specific clonal expansions. Across all 12 patients in the convalescent cohort, the median age was roughly 38 years, with a range of roughly 21 to 75 years. Using patient-derived lymphoblastoid cell lines, the shared crossreactive spike epitopes were mapped to their HLA restriction. Among the approximately twelve convalescent patients, 8 males and 4 females were included, and two of the subjects were Hispanic. For other donors in the study, expansion assays were sequenced with a different, Illumina-based TCR-beta assay. Samples from three pre-COVID donors and the naive versus memory experiments were sequenced with the Adaptive Biotechnologies TCR-sequencing kit; other data were Illumina-based. At the level of individual TCR clonotypes, the study evaluated whether memory CD4+ T cells crossreact between the spike proteins of SARS-CoV-2 and those of common cold coronaviruses.

Trimming takes 2 bases from V and 7 bases from J, and the germline ends sit 9 bases apart. The CDR3 has 12 amino acids, counting the end cysteine and phenylalanine. Only CDR3 DNA is held: 36 bases, read in frame from base 1. CDR1 LNHNV and CDR2 YYDKDF were looked up in the germline V gene (reference sequence). Broader findings and caveats from the paper: Significantly weaker SARS-CoV-2-driven expansion was shown by crossreactive clones than by monoreactive clones, consistent with antigenic imprinting. Because no donor provided both pre-pandemic and post-infection samples, tracing the source of pre-existing responses was limited. Since the crossreactivity analysis centred on spike protein, crossreactivity against other viral proteins was not assessed. In about 61% of donors, memory CD4+ clonotypes turned up that crossrecognized SARS-CoV-2 and at least one common cold coronavirus spike. The study was constrained by small numbers of patients and of tested TCRs. Sequencing naive versus memory cells indicated that the assay picks up memory recall responses, not primary responses primed during culture.

Survey-level immunoSEQ TCR-beta sequencing was performed on DNA from CEF-cultured naive and memory CD4+ T cells. Regarding the original processing steps: During preprocessing, nonproductive sequences were discarded, as were any CDR3s that did not begin with C, did not end with F or W, or were shorter than 7 amino acids. Antigen-specific clonotypes were called with the MANAFEST web app, based on expansion relative to reference and other culture wells. A clone counted as positive if significantly expanded in 2 of 3 replicate wells versus the reference culture at FDR below 0.05. To be called positive, a clone also had to show significant expansion compared with every other tandem well and an odds ratio greater than 5. Cultured and uncultured naive and memory CD4+ repertoires were searched for previously identified spike- and CEF-reactive CDR3s. CDR3 homology was quantified as pairwise Levenshtein distance, calculated with the stringdist R package after three terminal residues were trimmed from each end. The source is immuneACCESS, and TCRdb retained only in-frame sequences with V and J called. Part of the clones is not carried over; for the studies checked, unresolved V genes explain less than half of this, and the remainder is unexplained. D and trimming come from the DNA, and the V and J calls and clone size come from that table. This sample has more than 35,000 clones in its table, and around 80% of those were observed once. The ten largest clones capture less than 3% of the sample.

Naive and memory CD4+ T cells were separated from cryopreserved PBMCs through CD4 enrichment, which was followed by EasySep naive CD4+ T cell enrichment. For around nine days, sorted naive or memory CD4+ T cells (about 100,000) were cultured at a 1:1 ratio with T cell-depleted PBMCs and CEF peptides. Triplicate replicate wells were generally used for each peptide culture condition. Ficoll-Paque PLUS gradient centrifugation was used to isolate PBMCs from either whole blood or leukapheresis product. PBMCs were either cryopreserved at -140 degrees C or used fresh in the expansion assay. The QIAamp Micro DNA Kit was used to extract genomic DNA from the CD4+ T cells.

The sequence came from an adult with COVID-19. Specimen: memory CD4+ T cells from PBMCs, cultured in vitro. What this sample's cell subset or site label stands for: memory (non-naive) CD4+ T cells. Rearrangement joined TRBV15 to TRBJ2-7, and TRBD2 may be the D gene, going by 5 matching bases. The nucleotide sequence is given as TGTGCCACCAGCAGAACGGCGGGTGAGCAGTACTTC. It codes for CATSRTAGEQYF. Full variable domain (CDR3 extended with the reference TRBV15 and TRBJ2-7 proteins): DAMVIQNPRYQVTQFGKPVTLSCSQTLNHNVMYWYQQKSSQAPKLLFHYYDKDFNNEADTPDNFQSRRPNTSFCFLDIRSPGLGDTAMYLCATSRTAGEQYFGPGTRLTVT.